The following is a T cell receptor beta chain sequence with its context. In the original processing: Using reference gene primer amplification, nucleated cell counts were estimated. Generated by immunoSEQ multiplex PCR, the TCRdb table keeps only in-frame clones and is missing some. From that table come the V and J calls and clone size; the DNA was used to work out D and trimming. This sample has approximately 150,000 clones, with 84% found just once. V was shortened by 0 bases and J by 5 bases, with 13 bases between the two germline ends. Germline V lookup: CDR1 GTSNPN, CDR2 SVGIG (reference sequence). CDR3 length: 14 residues. This specimen belongs to a study of blood T cell repertoires in COVID-19. Study background: In each case, the material was cDNA or gDNA derived from T cells, B-cell-depleted T cells, or PBMCs.

Enrollment of patients from Seattle took place during active infection, with longitudinal follow-up. This chain uses TRBV30 with TRBJ1-1; D is ambiguous. This clonotype was sampled from a young man with COVID-19, enrolled during active disease. Sequenced sample: peripheral blood. DNA of the CDR3: TGTGCCTGGAGTGTAGGAGCCGGCGGTACTGAAGCTTTCTTT. It is translated as CAWSVGAGGTEAFF. Combining the CDR3 with reference TRBV30 and TRBJ1-1 gives the whole variable domain SQTIHQWPATLVQPVGSPLSLECTVEGTSNPNLYWYRQAAGRGLQLLFYSVGIGQISSEVPQNLSASRPQDRQFILSSKKLLLSDSGFYLCAWSVGAGGTEAFFGQGTRLTVV.